This T cell receptor (beta chain) was identified in a study of type 1 regulatory T cells. Study at large: T-allo10 is a Tr1-enriched, alloantigen-specific CD4 T cell product made in vitro.

T-allo10 cells from the graft donor were described as anergic, host-alloantigen-specific, and alloantigen-specific suppressors. The CDR3 runs 14 residues. Germline values: CDR1 DFQATT, CDR2 SNEGSKA (reference sequence). The germline V and J ends were trimmed by 2 bases and 4 bases, with 15 bases remaining between them. TCRdb re-called the reads through MiXCR, storing one row per CDR3 protein. The sample has 60,000 to 80,000 distinct CDR3 sequences; approximately 64% are singletons. This clonotype was counted between two and nine times. Its target is unknown. Sample: cultured T cells, either the whole culture or a sorted T cell fraction (not recorded which). This sample's subset: Tr1-enriched cell product generated in vitro against host alloantigens. The chain carries TRBV20-1 and TRBJ2-7, with a possible D match to TRBD2 (5 bases). This TCR came from a human donor in good health. The CDR3 region is CSARRSGHLYEQYF. The CDR3 region has the DNA TGCAGTGCTAGACGCAGCGGTCATTTGTACGAGCAGTACTTC.